A selection of T cell receptor beta chains follows, all from one sample in a study of regulatory T cells in long-lasting Graves disease. TCRdb reprocessed the multiplex PCR reads via MiXCR and lists one record per CDR3 protein. The table shows roughly 420,000 distinct CDR3 sequences, with 14% occurring only once. These same records also appear under a second study, on T cells in Graves' hyperthyroidism and ophthalmopathy.

The source material was peripheral blood mononuclear cells (PBMCs), sampled at new diagnosis, from a patient treated with antithyroid drugs. The receptors come from a woman aged 50 to 65 with Graves disease. CDR3s include the opening cysteine and the closing phenylalanine or tryptophan. D genes are given only for firm matches. Some rows have no size entry. The others give once, few or many, or a class for an expanded clone.

cdr3_aa: CASSLSGAAGELFF; cdr3_nt: TGTGCCAGCAGTTTATCGGGGGCCGCCGGGGAGCTGTTTTTT; d_call: NA; clone_size: many; j_call: TRBJ2-2; v_call: TRBV27
cdr3_aa: CASSKPGQGVNEQFF; cdr3_nt: TGTGCCAGCAGCAAGCCGGGACAGGGGGTCAATGAGCAGTTCTTC; d_call: TRBD1; clone_size: NA; j_call: TRBJ2-1; v_call: TRBV7-6
cdr3_aa: CSARDLSPRGTNHEQYF; cdr3_nt: TGCAGTGCTAGAGATCTGTCTCCCCGCGGGACGAATCACGAGCAGTACTTC; d_call: NA; clone_size: many; j_call: TRBJ2-7; v_call: TRBV20-1
cdr3_aa: CASSLQAGSTDTQYF; cdr3_nt: TGTGCCAGCAGCTTACAAGCGGGCAGCACAGATACGCAGTATTTT; d_call: NA; clone_size: few; j_call: TRBJ2-3; v_call: TRBV7-2
cdr3_aa: CASSLRSGATEAFF; cdr3_nt: TGCGCCAGCAGCTTGAGGTCGGGGGCCACTGAAGCTTTCTTT; d_call: NA; clone_size: few; j_call: TRBJ1-1; v_call: TRBV5-1
cdr3_aa: CASSEWAGGTEAFF; cdr3_nt: TGTGCCAGCAGTGAATGGGCCGGAGGGACTGAAGCTTTCTTT; d_call: NA; clone_size: few; j_call: TRBJ1-1; v_call: TRBV25-1
cdr3_aa: CASSSLGTGNTEAFF; cdr3_nt: TGCGCCAGCAGCTCACTCGGGACGGGGAACACTGAAGCTTTCTTT; d_call: NA; clone_size: many; j_call: TRBJ1-1; v_call: TRBV5-1
cdr3_aa: CASSPQWREETQYF; cdr3_nt: TGCGCCAGCAGCCCCCAGTGGCGGGAAGAGACCCAGTACTTC; d_call: NA; clone_size: NA; j_call: TRBJ2-5; v_call: TRBV5-1
cdr3_aa: CASSTTLNSMPYEQYF; cdr3_nt: TGTGCCAGCAGCACGACCTTGAACTCAATGCCTTACGAGCAGTACTTC; d_call: NA; clone_size: NA; j_call: TRBJ2-7; v_call: TRBV9
cdr3_aa: CASSLSDIGFGYTF; cdr3_nt: TGTGCCAGCAGCCTATCGGACATCGGGTTCGGCTACACCTTC; d_call: NA; clone_size: NA; j_call: TRBJ1-2; v_call: TRBV3-1
cdr3_aa: CASSLDDDRRDQFF; cdr3_nt: TGTGCCAGCAGCTTAGACGATGACCGCCGGGATCAGTTCTTC; d_call: NA; clone_size: NA; j_call: TRBJ2-1; v_call: TRBV13
cdr3_aa: CASSSDSNYGYTF; cdr3_nt: TGTGCCAGCAGCTCGGACAGTAACTATGGCTACACCTTC; d_call: NA; clone_size: many; j_call: TRBJ1-2; v_call: TRBV7-8
cdr3_aa: CASIWGATGELFF; cdr3_nt: TGCGCCAGCATCTGGGGCGCGACCGGGGAGCTGTTTTTT; d_call: NA; clone_size: many; j_call: TRBJ2-2; v_call: TRBV2
cdr3_aa: CASSLLGQGAEGYTF; cdr3_nt: TGCGCCAGCAGCTTGCTCGGACAGGGGGCGGAGGGCTACACCTTC; d_call: TRBD1; clone_size: few; j_call: TRBJ1-2; v_call: TRBV5-1
cdr3_aa: CASTPDRLGYEQYF; cdr3_nt: TGTGCCAGCACCCCCGACAGGTTAGGCTACGAGCAGTACTTC; d_call: NA; clone_size: few; j_call: TRBJ2-7; v_call: TRBV12-3/TRBV12-4
cdr3_aa: CASSQETGGFGDTQYF; cdr3_nt: TGTGCCAGCAGCCAAGAGACAGGGGGCTTCGGAGATACGCAGTATTTT; d_call: TRBD1; clone_size: many; j_call: TRBJ2-3; v_call: TRBV3-1
cdr3_aa: CASSGTTSGRTDTQYF; cdr3_nt: TGCGCCAGCAGCGGAACGACTAGCGGGAGAACAGATACGCAGTATTTT; d_call: TRBD2; clone_size: many; j_call: TRBJ2-3; v_call: TRBV5-1
cdr3_aa: CASSQAFEKLFF; cdr3_nt: TGTGCCAGCAGCCAAGCTTTTGAAAAACTGTTTTTT; d_call: NA; clone_size: few; j_call: TRBJ1-4; v_call: TRBV3-1
cdr3_aa: CASRTGQNTGELFF; cdr3_nt: TGTGCCAGCAGAACGGGACAGAACACCGGGGAGCTGTTTTTT; d_call: NA; clone_size: many; j_call: TRBJ2-2; v_call: TRBV28
cdr3_aa: CASSPPGDHQETQYF; cdr3_nt: TGTGCCAGCAGCCCCCCGGGGGACCACCAAGAGACCCAGTACTTC; d_call: NA; clone_size: many; j_call: TRBJ2-5; v_call: TRBV7-9
cdr3_aa: CASSGRGKGPTEKLFF; cdr3_nt: TGCGCCAGCAGTGGACGGGGCAAGGGGCCGACTGAAAAACTGTTTTTT; d_call: NA; clone_size: many; j_call: TRBJ1-4; v_call: TRBV10-1
cdr3_aa: CATSRGAQGEFAEAFF; cdr3_nt: TGTGCCACCAGCAGAGGTGCCCAGGGAGAGTTCGCTGAAGCTTTCTTT; d_call: NA; clone_size: NA; j_call: TRBJ1-1; v_call: TRBV15
cdr3_aa: CNSLSGFQETQYF; cdr3_nt: TGCAACTCGCTGTCGGGATTCCAAGAGACCCAGTACTTC; d_call: NA; clone_size: once; j_call: TRBJ2-5; v_call: TRBV29-1
cdr3_aa: CASSGIAGGFYNEQFF; cdr3_nt: TGTGCCAGCTCCGGCATAGCGGGAGGGTTTTACAATGAGCAGTTCTTC; d_call: TRBD2; clone_size: NA; j_call: TRBJ2-1; v_call: TRBV6-1
cdr3_aa: CAISDGVQGVGELFF; cdr3_nt: TGTGCCATCAGTGATGGAGTCCAGGGGGTCGGGGAGCTGTTTTTT; d_call: TRBD1; clone_size: NA; j_call: TRBJ2-2; v_call: TRBV10-3
cdr3_aa: CASSLIFGGLAKNIQYF; cdr3_nt: TGTGCCAGCAGTTTAATCTTTGGGGGCCTAGCCAAAAACATTCAGTACTTC; d_call: NA; clone_size: many; j_call: TRBJ2-4; v_call: TRBV27
cdr3_aa: CASSRYGARWGSYEQYF; cdr3_nt: TGTGCCAGCAGTAGATACGGGGCCCGGTGGGGATCCTACGAGCAGTACTTC; d_call: NA; clone_size: many; j_call: TRBJ2-7; v_call: TRBV2
cdr3_aa: CASSYWLAGVGNTGELFF; cdr3_nt: TGTGCCAGCAGTTACTGGCTAGCGGGAGTAGGTAACACCGGGGAGCTGTTTTTT; d_call: TRBD2; clone_size: NA; j_call: TRBJ2-2; v_call: TRBV6-5
cdr3_aa: CASSFLTGRETQYF; cdr3_nt: TGTGCCAGCAGCTTCTTGACAGGGAGAGAGACCCAGTACTTC; d_call: TRBD1; clone_size: few; j_call: TRBJ2-5; v_call: TRBV5-6
cdr3_aa: CASSRPSGFGEQYF; cdr3_nt: TGTGCCAGCAGCCGACCTTCCGGGTTCGGGGAGCAGTACTTC; d_call: NA; clone_size: few; j_call: TRBJ2-7; v_call: TRBV7-9
cdr3_aa: CASTSQTDYEQYF; cdr3_nt: TGTGCCAGTACGTCACAGACAGACTACGAGCAGTACTTC; d_call: NA; clone_size: many; j_call: TRBJ2-7; v_call: TRBV18
cdr3_aa: CASSDKASGSSYNEQFF; cdr3_nt: TGTGCCAGCAGTGATAAGGCTAGCGGGTCTTCCTACAATGAGCAGTTCTTC; d_call: TRBD2; clone_size: NA; j_call: TRBJ2-1; v_call: TRBV2
cdr3_aa: CASSPPAGDRSEKLFF; cdr3_nt: TGTGCCAGCTCACCACCGGCAGGGGATCGGTCTGAAAAACTGTTTTTT; d_call: NA; clone_size: NA; j_call: TRBJ1-4; v_call: TRBV18
cdr3_aa: CASSTRPKLSTDTQYF; cdr3_nt: TGTGCCAGCAGTACCCGACCGAAACTTAGCACAGATACGCAGTATTTT; d_call: NA; clone_size: many; j_call: TRBJ2-3; v_call: TRBV28
cdr3_aa: CSAPRDNYEQYF; cdr3_nt: TGCAGTGCTCCCCGGGACAACTACGAGCAGTACTTC; d_call: NA; clone_size: many; j_call: TRBJ2-7; v_call: TRBV20-1
cdr3_aa: CASSYSTSGSGEQFF; cdr3_nt: TGTGCCAGCAGTTACTCGACTAGCGGGAGTGGTGAGCAGTTCTTC; d_call: TRBD2; clone_size: many; j_call: TRBJ2-1; v_call: TRBV6-5
cdr3_aa: CASSQRTGGNNEQFF; cdr3_nt: TGTGCCAGCAGCCAGCGGACAGGGGGAAACAATGAGCAGTTCTTC; d_call: TRBD1; clone_size: NA; j_call: TRBJ2-1; v_call: TRBV28
cdr3_aa: CASSAGQHGQPQHF; cdr3_nt: TGTGCCAGCAGCGCGGGACAACATGGACAGCCCCAGCATTTT; d_call: NA; clone_size: many; j_call: TRBJ1-5; v_call: TRBV5-6
cdr3_aa: CASSTGDRVSGELFF; cdr3_nt: TGTGCCAGCAGCACCGGGGACAGGGTGTCCGGGGAGCTGTTTTTT; d_call: TRBD1; clone_size: many; j_call: TRBJ2-2; v_call: TRBV7-9
cdr3_aa: CASSTGQGNTGELFF; cdr3_nt: TGTGCCAGCAGTACCGGACAGGGGAACACCGGGGAGCTGTTTTTT; d_call: TRBD1; clone_size: NA; j_call: TRBJ2-2; v_call: TRBV6-2/TRBV6-3
cdr3_aa: CASSENAPELFF; cdr3_nt: TGTGCCAGCAGTGAAAATGCCCCGGAGCTGTTTTTT; d_call: NA; clone_size: NA; j_call: TRBJ2-2; v_call: TRBV2
cdr3_aa: CASSPPSQAGLSYNEQFF; cdr3_nt: TGTGCCAGCTCACCACCGAGCCAAGCGGGACTCTCCTACAATGAGCAGTTCTTC; d_call: TRBD2; clone_size: many; j_call: TRBJ2-1; v_call: TRBV18